The 2 T cell receptor beta chains below all came from one sample that was sequenced in a study of CD8 T cells in Susac syndrome. Random-hexamer reverse transcription was applied to roughly 0.5 to 1 ug RNA. From the immunoSEQ multiplex PCR reads, TCRdb called clonotypes with MiXCR, one entry per CDR3 protein. The table records around 160,000 distinct CDR3 sequences, just under 95% of them present only once. Input material: CD4+ T cells from PBMCs. These receptors originate from a human donor in good health.

V is TRBV4-3 and J is TRBJ1-2; 10 bases fit TRBD1. Germline-derived CDR1 and CDR2 are LGHNA and YSLEER. The ends lost 4 bases at V and 4 bases at J; junction bases unmatched: 9. The CDR3 has 16 residues. The CDR3 is CASSPSPGTGVYGYTF. The CDR3 DNA reads as TGCGCCAGCAGCCCAAGCCCCGGGACAGGGGTCTATGGCTACACCTTC.

This chain joins TRBV28 and TRBJ2-5, with D unresolved. The CDR3 is 13 amino acids. Germline CDR1 reads MDHEN; CDR2 reads SYDVKM. V shed 2 bases and J shed 3 bases, with 7 bases lying between them. CDR3 loop: CASSLPGEETQYF. Written as DNA, the CDR3 is TGTGCCAGCAGTTTACCTGGGGAAGAGACCCAGTACTTC. Based on the CDR3 plus reference TRBV28 and TRBJ2-5, the full variable domain is DVKVTQSSRYLVKRTGEKVFLECVQDMDHENMFWYRQDPGLGLRLIYFSYDVKMKEKGDIPEGYSVSREKKERFSLILESASTNQTSMYLCASSLPGEETQYFGPGTRLLVL.